The 21 T cell receptor beta chains listed next were all sequenced from one sample in a study of control samples from healthy donors and cancer patients. Measured with immunoSEQ multiplex PCR; TCRdb has only the in-frame clones, and not every one. Found here are some 150,000 clones, 75% to 95% of them singletons; the top ten hold 6% to 9%. The source material was blood. These receptors all stem from a man between 18 and 35 years old in good health.

The DNA of the CDR3 is TGCGCCAGCAGCTTGGCCAGTTACAGCCCCGACTACGAGCAGTACTTC. It codes for CASSLASYSPDYEQYF. This chain uses TRBV5-1 with TRBJ2-7, with D unclear. V lost 0 bases and J lost 3, with 16 bases in between. Looked up from germline, CDR1 is SGHRS and CDR2 is YFSETQ. This CDR3 region has 16 residues.

In DNA form, the CDR3 reads TGTGCCAGCAGCCCCGCGAACAGGGCTGGAAACACCATATATTTT. It specifies CASSPANRAGNTIYF. This rearrangement joins TRBV5-6 to TRBJ1-3; a weak D match, TRBD1 (6 bases). This CDR3 spans 15 amino acids. V shed 4 bases and J shed 2 bases, with 13 bases lying between them. The germline gives CDR1 SGHDT, CDR2 YYEEEE.

The rearrangement uses TRBV6-1 and TRBJ2-3; the D gene is possibly TRBD1 (7 bases). V dropped 3 bases and J dropped 13 bases, with 14 bases sitting between them. Per germline, CDR1 MNHNS and CDR2 SASEGT. The CDR3 has 12 amino acids. The CDR3 nucleotides are TGTGCCAGCAGTGAGGGGGGACAGTTCAAGTATTTT. Protein: CASSEGGQFKYF.

The chain has TRBV29-1 and TRBJ2-7; either TRBD1 or TRBD2 may fit D (5 bases each). CDR1 and CDR2 (germline): SQVTM, ANQGSEA. V dropped 0 bases and J dropped 1 base, with 19 bases sitting between them. The CDR3 has 17 amino acids. Here the CDR3 DNA reads TGCAGCGTTGAAGATGGGGCGGGTGACATGGGTTCCTACGAGCAGTACTTC. Its translation is CSVEDGAGDMGSYEQYF.

V is TRBV3-1 (or the pseudogene TRBV3-2) and J is TRBJ2-5; possibly TRBD1 for D (6 bases). Trimming removed 5 bases at V and 1 base at J, with 8 bases between. The length of the CDR3 is 13 residues. Germline V gene lookup returns CDR1 LGHDT and CDR2 YNNKEL (reference sequence). The CDR3 coding sequence is TGTGCCAGCAGCTGGACAGTCCAAGAGACCCAGTACTTC. Encoded protein: CASSWTVQETQYF.

For this clone: One end of the junction fails to match germline, which may point to a read error. The V and J genes are TRBV29-1 and TRBJ2-2; 7 positions agree with TRBD2. The CDR3 sequence is 15 residues long. The germline gives CDR1 SQVTM, CDR2 ANQGSEA. CDR3 coding DNA: TGCAGCGTTGAAGGGGGGGGTAAGAACACCGAGGAGCTGTTTTTT. Translating gives CSVEGGGKNTEELFF.

This chain connects TRBV11-1 to TRBJ2-3; 8 bases are a match to TRBD1. V shed 0 bases and J 5 bases; nucleotides not matched to a gene: 7. Germline CDR1 SGHAT, CDR2 FQDESV (reference sequence). CDR3 size: 16 residues. CDR3 bases: TGTGCCAGCAGCTTAGCGCGGGCAGGGGGCATAGATACGCAGTATTTT. Protein product: CASSLARAGGIDTQYF. Filled out from reference TRBV11-1 and TRBJ2-3, the complete variable domain reads EAEVAQSPRYKITEKSQAVAFWCDPISGHATLYWYRQILGQGPELLVQFQDESVVDDSQLPKDRFSAERLKGVDSTLKIQPAELGDSAMYLCASSLARAGGIDTQYFGPGTRLTVL.

This chain connects TRBV6-1 to TRBJ1-2; the match to TRBD1 covers 8 bases. The CDR3 length is 13 residues. Germline loops: CDR1 MNHNS, CDR2 SASEGT. V lost 2 bases, J lost 8 bases, and 4 bases stayed unmatched. In nucleotides, the CDR3 is TGTGCCAGCAGTGAACAGGGGGCTCTCGGCTACACCTTC. It is translated as CASSEQGALGYTF.

A single count supports this clone. The same CDR3 also results from other DNA sequences found in this sample. V is TRBV7-9 and J is TRBJ1-5; the D gene is possibly TRBD1 (6 bases). The CDR3 is 14 residues long. The germline V and J ends were trimmed by 5 bases and 3 bases, with 11 bases remaining between them. CDR1 is SEHNR and CDR2 is FQNEAQ in the germline V gene (reference sequence). CDR3 nucleotide sequence: TGTGCCAGCAGCCTCGGACAGTCCAATCAGCCCCAGCATTTT. Translated, it gives CASSLGQSNQPQHF.

The chain combines TRBV6-1 with TRBJ2-6, with D possibly called TRBD1 or TRBD2 (5 bases each). This CDR3 comprises 19 residues. Germline V gene lookup returns CDR1 MNHNS and CDR2 SASEGT. Between the trimmed V and J ends, which lost 1 base and 0 bases, there was a span of 16 bases. The CDR3 coding sequence is TGTGCCAGCAGTGAAGGCCCCGGGACGGATTACTCTGGGGCCAACGTCCTGACTTTC. Amino acid sequence: CASSEGPGTDYSGANVLTF.

The chain couples TRBV5-1 to TRBJ2-2; possible D gene TRBD1, 6 bases. This CDR3 spans 15 amino acids. The germline CDR1 and CDR2 sequences are SGHRS and YFSETQ. V dropped 0 bases and J dropped 7 bases, with 13 bases sitting between them. The CDR3 coding sequence is TGCGCCAGCAGCTTGGAGGGGGTTGTTGGCGGGGAGCTGTTTTTT. Its protein is CASSLEGVVGGELFF.

The chain links TRBV20-1 to TRBJ2-7, with D perhaps matching TRBD1 (6 bases). Trimming removed 3 bases at V and 0 bases at J, with 12 bases between. Germline CDR1 DFQATT, CDR2 SNEGSKA (reference sequence). This CDR3 is built from 14 residues. The CDR3 coding sequence is TGCAGTGCTAGTAAACAGGGCCCCTCCTACGAGCAGTACTTC. Translating it yields CSASKQGPSYEQYF.

In this sample, this clone turned up once. The rearrangement joins TRBV27 to TRBJ2-5; 10 nucleotides agree with TRBD2. With 3 bases clipped from V and 5 bases from J, the junction kept 12 bases outside the gene matches. In germline, CDR1 is MNHEY, CDR2 SMNVEV (reference sequence). The CDR3 totals 17 residues. DNA of the CDR3: TGTGCCAGCAGTTTCCTTGCAGCGGGGGGGCCGAGCGAGACCCAGTACTTC. It is translated as CASSFLAAGGPSETQYF.

The chain couples TRBV11-2 to TRBJ2-7, with 9 bases matching TRBD2. CDR1 is SGHAT and CDR2 is FQNNGV in the germline V gene. V was pared by 1 base and J by 4 bases, with 11 bases of the junction left unmatched. The length of the CDR3 is 17 residues. The CDR3 coding sequence is TGTGCCAGCAGCTTAGTAGGCGGTAGCGGGGGCACGTACGAGCAGTACTTC. Translating gives CASSLVGGSGGTYEQYF.

This chain links TRBV9 with TRBJ2-5; 11 positions match TRBD2. The CDR3 loop spans 15 amino acids. J was trimmed by 3 bases and V by 4 bases; bases with no gene match: 5. Germline-derived CDR1 and CDR2 are SGDLS and YYNGEE. The DNA of the CDR3 is TGTGCCAGCAGCCCCTGGGGACTAGCGGAAGAGACCCAGTACTTC. Residues: CASSPWGLAEETQYF. Full variable domain (remainder filled in from reference TRBV9 and TRBJ2-5): DSGVTQTPKHLITATGQRVTLRCSPRSGDLSVYWYQQSLDQGLQFLIQYYNGEERAKGNILERFSAQQFPDLHSELNLSSLELGDSALYFCASSPWGLAEETQYFGPGTRLLVL.

This rearrangement joins TRBV7-9 to TRBJ2-1, with D perhaps matching TRBD2 (6 bases). V was clipped by 7 bases and J by 9 bases, with 13 bases between them. Germline assignment: CDR1 SEHNR and CDR2 FQNEAQ (reference sequence). This CDR3 has 12 residues. Here the CDR3 reads CASIPGDSEQFF. The CDR3, as DNA: TGTGCCAGCATCCCGGGGGATAGTGAGCAGTTCTTC.

This clone has a handful of counts. The chain recombines TRBV28 with TRBJ1-2; 8 bases are shared with TRBD1. V was clipped by 5 bases and J by 7 bases; unmatched bases: 12. From germline, CDR1 is MDHEN and CDR2 SYDVKM. CDR3 length: 15 amino acids. Here the CDR3 DNA reads TGTGCCAGCAGTGAACCAGACAGGGGACGGGGTGGCTACACCTTC. Its protein product is CASSEPDRGRGGYTF.

J is TRBJ2-3 and V is TRBV18; D ambiguous. The CDR3 extends over 13 amino acids. With 2 bases removed from V and 0 bases from J, the gap between germline ends came to 3 bases. Germline lookup yields CDR1 KGHSH and CDR2 LQKENI. CDR3 residues: CASSPSSTDTQYF. The CDR3 region has the DNA TGTGCCAGCTCACCATCTAGCACAGATACGCAGTATTTT.

The V gene is TRBV19, the J gene TRBJ1-5, with D perhaps TRBD1 (5 bases). The germline V and J ends were trimmed by 6 bases and 2 bases, with 11 bases remaining between them. The CDR3 extends over 14 amino acids. CDR1 and CDR2 (germline): LNHDA, SQIVND (reference sequence). The CDR3 protein is CASSSIRGNQPQHF. CDR3 DNA: TGTGCCAGTAGCAGCATCAGGGGCAATCAGCCCCAGCATTTT.

The J gene is TRBJ1-1, the V gene TRBV25-1; D gene unclear. The CDR3 runs to 13 residues. Germline values: CDR1 MGHDK, CDR2 SYGVNS. The V end lost 6 bases, the J end lost 1 base, and 9 bases lay between the germline ends. The CDR3 bases are TGTGCCAGCAGGCGTACAGAGAACACTGAAGCTTTCTTT. Its protein is CASRRTENTEAFF.

This chain links TRBV27 with TRBJ2-5, with 7 bases lining up with TRBD2. Germline CDR1 reads MNHEY; CDR2 reads SMNVEV (reference sequence). V trimming: 5 bases; J trimming: 1 base; junction bases outside the gene matches: 7. CDR3 length: 15 residues. The CDR3: CASSVRGVPQETQYF. For the CDR3, the DNA is TGTGCCAGCAGTGTACGGGGGGTCCCCCAAGAGACCCAGTACTTC.